Listed below are T cell receptor beta chains from one sample, sequenced in a study of cytomegalovirus exposure and HLA in healthy donors. Only in-frame clones appear in the TCRdb table, and some are missing; sequencing was by immunoSEQ multiplex PCR. The table has just over 150,000 clones, about 86% seen once. Sequenced input: PBMCs. Receptors were obtained from a young woman in good health and CMV-seronegative. Each CDR3 is given with its conserved first and last residue. Fields, in order: J gene, clone size, V gene, D gene, CDR3 DNA, CDR3 protein. The D gene is left open where the match is weak. Where a row states a size, it is once, few, many or the class of an expanded clone; other rows omit it.

>TRBJ1-4|.|TRBV19|.
TGTGCCAGTAGTATAGTAGGAGGGAGTAATAATGAAAAACTGTTTTTT
CASSIVGGSNNEKLFF
>TRBJ2-6|once|TRBV27|TRBD2
TGTGCCAGCAGGGGCGGGGGGCCCACTGGGGCCAACGTCCTGACTTTC
CASRGGGPTGANVLTF
>TRBJ2-7|.|TRBV5-1|.
TGCGCCAGCAGAGGCGCGGCGATTTCCTACGAGCAGTACTTC
CASRGAAISYEQYF
>TRBJ1-6|.|TRBV7-6|.
TGTGCCAGCAGCTTAGTGAGCTCCTATAATTCACCCCTCCACTTT
CASSLVSSYNSPLHF
>TRBJ2-5|.|TRBV10-1|.
TGCGCCAGCAGTGATCGGAGGGGTGAGACCCAGTACTTC
CASSDRRGETQYF
>TRBJ1-1|.|TRBV27|.
TGTGCCAGCAGTCCCGACTGGAACACTGAAGCTTTCTTT
CASSPDWNTEAFF
>TRBJ2-1|.|TRBV19|.
TGTGCCAGTAGTACCCGGCGGCAGGGGAATGAGCAGTTCTTC
CASSTRRQGNEQFF
>TRBJ2-3|.|TRBV4-2|TRBD2
TGTGCCAGCAGCCAGGTGGGAAGCGGGAGGGCCCCAGATACGCAGTATTTT
CASSQVGSGRAPDTQYF
>TRBJ2-7|.|TRBV7-9|.
TGTTCCAGCAGCTTAGCGGACAGGGAGCAGTACTTC
CSSSLADREQYF
>TRBJ1-2|.|TRBV7-8|TRBD1
TGTGCCAGCAGCTTAGAGAGGACAGGGCGAGGGGGCTACACCTTC
CASSLERTGRGGYTF
>TRBJ1-2|.|TRBV5-6|.
TGTGCCAGCAGCTCTATGGCGGGCTACCCCTTC
CASSSMAGYPF
>TRBJ2-2|few|TRBV28|TRBD2
TGTGCCAGCAGTTTGGGTAGCGGGGACACCGGGGAGCTGTTTTTT
CASSLGSGDTGELFF
>TRBJ1-4|.|TRBV6-6|.
TGTGCCAGCACCCCGGACAGCCCAACTAATGAAAAACTGTTTTTT
CASTPDSPTNEKLFF
>TRBJ1-5|.|TRBV19|.
TGTGCCAGTACAAAATTCAATCAGCCCCAGCATTTT
CASTKFNQPQHF
>TRBJ1-1|.|TRBV19|.
TGTGCCAGTAACGCCCGGGTGGAGGGGAACACTGAAGCTTTCTTT
CASNARVEGNTEAFF
>TRBJ2-5|.|TRBV5-4|TRBD1
TGTGCCAGCAGCTTGGTGGACAGGGGGCAGGAGACCCAGTACTTC
CASSLVDRGQETQYF
>TRBJ1-1|.|TRBV6-1|.
TGTGCCAGCAGTGCCCAACAGGGGAACACTGAAGCTTTCTTT
CASSAQQGNTEAFF
>TRBJ1-4|once|TRBV7-9|TRBD1
TGTGCCAGCAGCCCGTGGGACAGAACTAATGAAAAACTGTTTTTT
CASSPWDRTNEKLFF
>TRBJ2-2|.|TRBV19|.
TGTGCCAGTAGTATATCCCGCAGAGGGTGGGGCACCGGGGAGCTGTTTTTT
CASSISRRGWGTGELFF
>TRBJ2-1|.|TRBV19|.
TGTGCCAGTAGTATAGATCTCGGGGAATACTCCTACAATGAGCAGTTCTTC
CASSIDLGEYSYNEQFF
>TRBJ2-5|.|TRBV7-8|TRBD1
TGTGCCAGCAGCTCCCCGGACAGGCGTCCCCAGTACTTC
CASSSPDRRPQYF
>TRBJ1-2|.|TRBV9|TRBD1
TGTGCCAGCAGGCGGGACAGGGGAGGTGCTGGCTACACCTTC
CASRRDRGGAGYTF
>TRBJ1-4|.|TRBV28|.
TGTGCCAGTCAGGATTCAGCAACTAATGAAAAACTGTTTTTT
CASQDSATNEKLFF
>TRBJ2-3|.|TRBV18|.
TGTGCCAGCTCACCGGACCAGGGGTACTATACGCAGTATTTT
CASSPDQGYYTQYF
>TRBJ1-2|.|TRBV5-1|.
TGCGCCAGCAGCTTAGAATCGGGACTCTATGGCTACACCTTC
CASSLESGLYGYTF
>TRBJ1-6|.|TRBV15|TRBD1
TGTGCCACCAGCACGACGACTCCGGGACAGCGGAGCTCCTATAATTCACCCCTCCACTTT
CATSTTTPGQRSSYNSPLHF
>TRBJ1-2|.|TRBV19|.
TGTGCCAGTAGTATTGGTACAGTCTACGGTGACTACACCTTC
CASSIGTVYGDYTF
>TRBJ1-5|once|TRBV5-4|.
TGTGCCAGCAGCTTGGGGGGCGGGGGGGGCAATCAGCCCCAGCATTTT
CASSLGGGGGNQPQHF
>TRBJ1-2|.|TRBV7-2|.
TGTGCCAGCAGCCCCTGGACTGCTTATGGCTACACCTTC
CASSPWTAYGYTF
>TRBJ2-2|.|TRBV5-6|TRBD1
TGTGCCAGCAGCGAAGGGGGCAGGGGCACCGGGGAGCTGTTTTTT
CASSEGGRGTGELFF
>TRBJ2-2|.|TRBV2|TRBD1
TGTGCCAGCAGAAGGGACAGGGGCCCCGGGGAGCTGTTTTTT
CASRRDRGPGELFF
>TRBJ1-6|.|TRBV19|.
TGTGCCAGCAGACAGGCTCATTCTTCACCCCTCCACTTT
CASRQAHSSPLHF
>TRBJ2-2|.|TRBV11-2|TRBD2
TGTGCCAGCAGTCCTATCGGGACTAGCGGGATGGGGGAGCTGTTTTTT
CASSPIGTSGMGELFF
>TRBJ1-1|.|TRBV2|.
TGTGCCAGCAGGGAAGGGAGGAACACTGAAGCTTTCTTT
CASREGRNTEAFF
>TRBJ2-1|.|TRBV6-1|.
TGTGCCAGCATGGCGACACGCTACAATGAGCAGTTCTTC
CASMATRYNEQFF
>TRBJ2-1|.|TRBV23-1|.
TGCGCCAGCAGGCCTAACAATGAGCAGTTCTTC
CASRPNNEQFF
>TRBJ2-4|.|TRBV7-9|TRBD1
TGTTCCAGCAGCCTGGGCAGGACAGGGGTAGCCAAAAACATTCAGTACTTC
CSSSLGRTGVAKNIQYF
>TRBJ1-1|.|TRBV23-1|.
TGCGCCAGCAGTCATCGGGACTGGAACACTGAAGCTTTCTTT
CASSHRDWNTEAFF
>TRBJ2-6|.|TRBV19|TRBD2
TGTGCCAGTAGTAGTGGGGGGGAGGCCAACGTCCTGACTTTC
CASSSGGEANVLTF
>TRBJ1-1|once|TRBV16|.
TGTGCCAGCAGCCAATGGGGGGGCGGCACTGAAGCTTTCTTT
CASSQWGGGTEAFF
>TRBJ2-3|few|TRBV2|.
TGTGCCAGCAGCAAGCGGCCCACTAGCACAGATACGCAGTATTTT
CASSKRPTSTDTQYF
>TRBJ1-1|.|TRBV5-1|.
TGCGCCAGCAGACCGAGACAGGCGGGGAACACTGAAGCTTTCTTT
CASRPRQAGNTEAFF
>TRBJ1-1|.|TRBV10-1|.
TGCGCCAGCAGTGCAACAGGGATCACTGAAGCTTTCTTT
CASSATGITEAFF
>TRBJ2-3|.|TRBV28|TRBD2
TGTGCCAGCAGCCTTCTAGCGGGAGTGCCAGATACGCAGTATTTT
CASSLLAGVPDTQYF
>TRBJ2-7|.|TRBV6-6|TRBD1
TGTGCCAGCAGACCCGGGACAGGGGGTTCCTACGAGCAGTACTTC
CASRPGTGGSYEQYF
>TRBJ1-1|few|TRBV10-3|.
TGTGCCATCAGTGCCGGGATAAACAGAGAGTTAAAGAACACTGAAGCTTTCTTT
CAISAGINRELKNTEAFF
>TRBJ1-1|once|TRBV7-8|.
TGTGCCAGCAGCTTAAGTGCCAGGGAGGACACTGAAGCTTTCTTT
CASSLSAREDTEAFF
>TRBJ1-2|.|TRBV2|.
TGTGCCAGCAGTGAAGCGCGGCGGGTTTGGGGCTACACCTTC
CASSEARRVWGYTF